The rows below give T cell receptor beta chains drawn from one sample of a study of blood T cells in healthy people across ages. TCRdb re-called the 5' RACE reads through MiXCR, storing one row per CDR3 protein. The sample lists roughly 1,700,000 distinct CDR3 sequences, 28% occurring once. Sample: blood. These receptor sequences come from a woman aged 30 to 39 in good health. CDR3s include the opening cysteine and the closing phenylalanine or tryptophan. Each record gives: V gene, J gene, D gene, clone size, CDR3 DNA, CDR3 protein. The D gene is left open where the match is weak. Some rows have no size entry. The others give once, few or many, or a class for an expanded clone.

>TRBV7-2|TRBJ2-1|TRBD2|many
TGTGCCAGCAGCATTGGACGGGCGGGGGGTGACAATGAGCAGTTCTTC
CASSIGRAGGDNEQFF
>TRBV5-1|TRBJ2-5|.|few
TGCGCCAGCAGCTTCGTCGGGAGTAGGCAAGAGACCCAGTACTTC
CASSFVGSRQETQYF
>TRBV10-3|TRBJ2-1|TRBD2|.
TGTGCCATCAGTTCGACTAGCGGGAATGAGCAGTTCTTC
CAISSTSGNEQFF
>TRBV20-1|TRBJ2-3|TRBD2|few
TGCAGTGCTAACCTTGGGAGCGGGAGGGCCGGGGATACGCAGTATTTT
CSANLGSGRAGDTQYF
>TRBV7-2|TRBJ2-3|.|few
TGTGCCAGCAGCTTGGTCTGGGGAGATACGCAGTATTTT
CASSLVWGDTQYF
>TRBV20-1|TRBJ1-4|.|.
TGCAGTGCCGATGCAACTAATGAAAAACTGTTTTTT
CSADATNEKLFF
>TRBV7-9|TRBJ1-2|.|few
TGTGCCAGCAGCACGCGGGACCGACCCGACTATGGCTACACCTTC
CASSTRDRPDYGYTF
>TRBV3-1|TRBJ1-2|.|.
TGTGCCAGCAGCCAAGATATCTGGACCCAAAAAAAGCGGTCGGCGGGCTATGGCTACACCTTC
CASSQDIWTQKKRSAGYGYTF
>TRBV10-3|TRBJ2-1|TRBD1|many
TGTGCCATCAGCGGACAGGGGGCTTACAATGAGCAGTTCTTC
CAISGQGAYNEQFF
>TRBV20-1|TRBJ2-7|TRBD2|many
TGCAGTGCTAGAGTCCCTAGCGGGTCCTACGAGCAGTACTTC
CSARVPSGSYEQYF
>TRBV2|TRBJ2-5|.|few
TGTGCCAGCAAATCGGAGGAGACCCAGTACTTC
CASKSEETQYF
>TRBV7-9|TRBJ1-1|TRBD1|.
TGTGCCAGCAGCTTACCAGGGGGCGTTGAAGCTTTCTTT
CASSLPGGVEAFF
>TRBV2|TRBJ2-7|.|.
TGTACCAGCAGTGAACCGGGACTCCCAACCTACGAGCAGTACTTC
CTSSEPGLPTYEQYF
>TRBV7-2|TRBJ2-3|.|few
TGTGCCAGCAGCCCCTCCCCAGCGCGGCGAGATACGCAGTATTTT
CASSPSPARRDTQYF
>TRBV29-1|TRBJ1-2|.|few
TGCAGCGTTCCGGGGGCAGGAAACTATGGCTACACCTTC
CSVPGAGNYGYTF
>TRBV7-6|TRBJ2-2|.|.
TGTGCCAGCAGCTTAGAGATCGGCGGGGAGCTGTTTTTT
CASSLEIGGELFF
>TRBV2|TRBJ2-5|.|few
TGTGCCAGCTTGGAGACCTCGTCAGAGACCCAGTACTTC
CASLETSSETQYF
>TRBV11-2|TRBJ1-2|.|few
TGTGCCAGCGAGAAGTGGCCTGGCTACACCTTC
CASEKWPGYTF
>TRBV11-1|TRBJ2-7|TRBD1|few
TGTGCCAGCAGCTACCTAGACAGGGATCGCAACGAGCAGTACTTC
CASSYLDRDRNEQYF
>TRBV4-1|TRBJ1-2|.|few
TGCGCCAGCAGCCATCCGCAGCAGGGACACTATGGCTACACCTTC
CASSHPQQGHYGYTF
>TRBV5-5|TRBJ2-5|TRBD2|.
TGTGCCAGCACCTTTAGCGGGAGGCCAGAGACCCAGTACTTC
CASTFSGRPETQYF
>TRBV29-1|TRBJ1-4|.|few
TGCAGCGTCGTCCGTGAAACTAATGAAAAACTGTTTTTT
CSVVRETNEKLFF
>TRBV5-1|TRBJ1-1|.|.
TGCGCCAGCAGCAAGAGGACAGCGGGCTATGGCGAGACTGCTTTCTTT
CASSKRTAGYGETAFF
>TRBV6-4|TRBJ1-2|.|many
TGTGCCAGCAGTGAAGGCCGAGGCTACACCTTC
CASSEGRGYTF
>TRBV7-6|TRBJ2-1|TRBD2|few
TGTGCCAGCAGCTCAACAACTAGCGGGACAATCGGTGAGCAGTTCTTC
CASSSTTSGTIGEQFF
>TRBV29-1|TRBJ2-1|TRBD2|few
TGCAGCGTTCGGGGCGGGACTAGCGGGGTGGAGGGGCAGTTCTTC
CSVRGGTSGVEGQFF
>TRBV12-3/TRBV12-4|TRBJ1-5|.|.
TGTTCCAGCAGTCCCTCAGGGACTTGGCCTCAGCCCCAGCATTTT
CSSSPSGTWPQPQHF
>TRBV12-5|TRBJ2-6|.|.
TGTGCTAGTGGTTTGGGGAGGCCTTCAGATCCCTCTGGGGCCAACGTCCTGACTTTC
CASGLGRPSDPSGANVLTF
>TRBV7-3|TRBJ2-1|TRBD2|.
TGTGCCAGCAGCCCCAGCGGGGGGGCAGGAGAGACCCAGTTCTTC
CASSPSGGAGETQFF
>TRBV7-2|TRBJ2-7|.|few
TGTGCCAGCAGCACCCCGGGCAGCTCCTACGAGCAGTACTTC
CASSTPGSSYEQYF
>TRBV29-1|TRBJ1-2|TRBD1|many
TGCAGCGTTGAGGAGGGACAGGGAGGGTACGGCTACACCTTC
CSVEEGQGGYGYTF
>TRBV12-3/TRBV12-4|TRBJ1-4|.|.
TGTGCCAGCAGTTTAGGCGTACAGGGTGGGGAAAAACTGTTTTTT
CASSLGVQGGEKLFF
>TRBV7-2|TRBJ2-3|TRBD1|.
TGTGCCAGCAGCCCGACAGGGCTTAGGGATACGCAGTATTTT
CASSPTGLRDTQYF
>TRBV4-3|TRBJ2-7|.|.
TGCGCCAGCAGCCAAGAGATGAGATACGAGCAGTACTTC
CASSQEMRYEQYF
>TRBV10-3|TRBJ2-3|.|few
TGTGCCATCAGTGCTACTAGTATAGATACGCAGTATTTT
CAISATSIDTQYF
>TRBV29-1|TRBJ2-7|.|many
TGCAGCGTTGTACGAGTTGAGGGAAACTCCTACGAGCAGTACTTC
CSVVRVEGNSYEQYF
>TRBV15|TRBJ2-7|.|many
TGTGCCACCAGCCCCACTCCGGGTTCCTACGAGCAGTACTTC
CATSPTPGSYEQYF
>TRBV7-2|TRBJ2-3|.|few
TGTGCCAGCAGCCGAAGGTCGGGAGCCGCGGATACGCAGTATTTT
CASSRRSGAADTQYF
>TRBV5-5|TRBJ2-5|TRBD2|.
TGTGCCCGCAGCCCTACTAGCGGGCAAGAGACCCAGTACTTC
CARSPTSGQETQYF
>TRBV5-1|TRBJ2-7|TRBD2|.
TGCGCCAGCAGCTTTATCTCCCTCGGGACTAGCGGGGGGTACGAGCAGTACTTC
CASSFISLGTSGGYEQYF